This is a list of T cell receptor beta chains from one sample in a study of CD8+ T cells in alopecia areata. Libraries were prepared by immunoSEQ multiplex PCR; TCRdb keeps only in-frame clonotypes and omits some of them. There are around 120,000 clones in the sample; around 60% occur only once, and more than 5.5% lies in the top ten. Material: CD4+ T cells sorted from blood, obtained at week 4, from a patient treated with tofacitinib. These receptors were taken from a human donor with alopecia areata. Each CDR3 is given with its conserved first and last residue. D genes are given only for firm matches. The size field is filled for only some rows; it gives once, few, many or a size class.

TRBJ2-5	TRBV2	TRBD2	few	CASIREGGGTQYF	TGTGCCAGCATCCGGGAGGGAGGTGGGACCCAGTACTTC
TRBJ2-1	TRBV10-3	TRBD2	NA	CAIRGTTGDNEQFF	TGTGCCATCAGGGGGACTACGGGAGACAATGAGCAGTTCTTC
TRBJ2-1	TRBV19	NA	NA	CASSIRRDNEQFF	TGTGCCAGTAGTATAAGGAGGGACAATGAGCAGTTCTTC
TRBJ2-7	TRBV2	NA	few	CASTTMPGRDYEQYF	TGTGCCAGCACTACCATGCCAGGGAGAGACTACGAGCAGTACTTC
TRBJ2-3	TRBV4-1	TRBD2	NA	CASSQGPAGPDTQYF	TGCGCCAGCAGCCAAGGGCCAGCGGGACCAGATACGCAGTATTTT
TRBJ2-1	TRBV10-3	TRBD2	NA	CAITSGTSYNEQFF	TGTGCCATCACTAGCGGGACTTCCTACAATGAGCAGTTCTTC
TRBJ2-1	TRBV29-1	TRBD2	NA	CSVQGTSSYNEQFF	TGCAGCGTGCAGGGGACTAGCTCCTACAATGAGCAGTTCTTC
TRBJ1-2	TRBV27	NA	NA	CASSSSGTNYGYTF	TGTGCCAGCAGTTCGTCCGGGACCAACTATGGCTACACCTTC
TRBJ2-1	TRBV5-1	NA	NA	CASSQRFGEQFF	TGCGCCAGCAGCCAACGTTTCGGTGAGCAGTTCTTC
TRBJ2-3	TRBV29-1	TRBD1	few	CSVEQQGTDTQYF	TGCAGCGTTGAGCAACAGGGGACAGATACGCAGTATTTT
TRBJ2-7	TRBV29-1	NA	NA	CSVDPGGDYEQYF	TGCAGCGTTGACCCAGGTGGTGACTACGAGCAGTACTTC
TRBJ2-5	TRBV5-4	NA	NA	CASSLGSAAETQYF	TGTGCCAGCAGCTTGGGGAGTGCCGCAGAGACCCAGTACTTC
TRBJ1-2	TRBV4-1	NA	NA	CASSQDTGLPSTF	TGCGCCAGCAGCCAAGACACGGGACTCCCTAGCACCTTC
TRBJ1-1	TRBV29-1	NA	once	CSVEKPGSTEAFF	TGCAGCGTTGAGAAGCCAGGGTCCACTGAAGCTTTCTTT
TRBJ2-3	TRBV29-1	NA	NA	CSVEGGAHTDTQYF	TGCAGCGTTGAAGGGGGTGCCCACACAGATACGCAGTATTTT
TRBJ2-1	TRBV2	NA	NA	CASFSPIETADNEQFF	TGTGCCAGCTTTTCCCCGATAGAGACAGCTGACAATGAGCAGTTCTTC
TRBJ2-3	TRBV15	NA	NA	CATSIPSLGKNDRDTQYF	TGTGCCACCAGCATCCCCAGCTTAGGGAAAAACGATAGAGATACGCAGTATTTT
TRBJ2-2	TRBV27	NA	NA	CASSLSVLVTGELFF	TGTGCCAGCAGTTTATCGGTACTAGTGACCGGGGAGCTGTTTTTT
TRBJ1-2	TRBV19	NA	few	CASRPGNYGYTF	TGTGCCAGTAGGCCAGGGAACTATGGCTACACCTTC
TRBJ2-6	TRBV28	TRBD1	NA	CASTGQESRGANVLTF	TGTGCCAGCACAGGACAGGAAAGCCGTGGGGCCAACGTCCTGACTTTC
TRBJ1-6	TRBV9	TRBD1	NA	CASSERWGQGINSPLHF	TGTGCCAGCAGCGAGAGGTGGGGACAGGGAATTAATTCACCCCTCCACTTT
TRBJ1-5	TRBV29-1	TRBD1	few	CSVASGGNQPQHF	TGCAGCGTTGCGTCAGGGGGAAATCAGCCCCAGCATTTT
TRBJ2-2	TRBV5-1	TRBD2	few	CASSPGTSANTGELFF	TGCGCCAGCAGCCCAGGGACTAGCGCGAACACCGGGGAGCTGTTTTTT
TRBJ2-2	TRBV29-1	NA	NA	CSVAGTHHTGELFF	TGCAGCGTTGCCGGGACACATCACACCGGGGAGCTGTTTTTT
TRBJ1-6	TRBV5-1	TRBD1	few	CASSDRENSPLHF	TGCGCCAGCTCGGACAGGGAGAATTCACCCCTCCACTTT
TRBJ1-1	TRBV7-3	NA	few	CASSLMAEAFF	TGTGCCAGCAGCTTAATGGCTGAAGCTTTCTTT
TRBJ2-3	TRBV7-9	NA	NA	CASSTRTADTQYF	TGTGCCAGCAGCACCCGGACAGCAGATACGCAGTATTTT
TRBJ2-5	TRBV30	NA	NA	CAWGSGTHGTQYF	TGTGCCTGGGGGTCCGGGACTCACGGGACCCAGTACTTC
TRBJ1-2	TRBV7-9	TRBD1	few	CASSSGQGARSGYTF	TGTGCCAGCAGCTCGGGACAGGGGGCGCGAAGTGGCTACACCTTC
TRBJ2-2	TRBV5-1	NA	once	CASSLGAGELFF	TGCGCCAGCAGCTTGGGGGCCGGGGAGCTGTTTTTT
TRBJ2-5	TRBV30	TRBD1	NA	CAWSVGGQGEETQYF	TGTGCCTGGAGTGTAGGGGGACAGGGAGAAGAGACCCAGTACTTC
TRBJ1-5	TRBV30	NA	few	CAWSVGPLGNQPQHF	TGTGCCTGGAGTGTGGGACCCCTCGGGAATCAGCCCCAGCATTTT
TRBJ2-3	TRBV7-2	TRBD2	few	CASSRGSGTDTQYF	TGTGCCAGCTCGCGCGGGAGTGGCACAGATACGCAGTATTTT
TRBJ1-1	TRBV5-1	NA	NA	CASSLMAGFQQAFF	TGCGCCAGCAGCTTGATGGCCGGGTTTCAACAAGCTTTCTTT
TRBJ1-2	TRBV28	TRBD1	NA	CASSLLSGQGIGYTF	TGTGCCAGCAGTTTATTATCTGGACAGGGGATTGGCTACACCTTC
TRBJ2-3	TRBV5-1	TRBD2	NA	CASSFLVGTSGSHTDTQYF	TGCGCCAGCAGCTTCCTTGTCGGGACTAGCGGGAGTCATACAGATACGCAGTATTTT
TRBJ2-1	TRBV18	TRBD2	once	CASSPPSGGAYNEQFF	TGTGCCAGCTCACCACCCAGCGGGGGGGCCTACAATGAGCAGTTCTTC
TRBJ2-7	TRBV27	NA	NA	CASSEGVRLYEQYF	TGTGCCAGCAGTGAGGGGGTGAGACTCTACGAGCAGTACTTC
TRBJ2-7	TRBV5-6	TRBD2	NA	CASSLGQRGYEQYF	TGTGCCAGCAGCTTGGGACAGCGGGGCTACGAGCAGTACTTC
TRBJ2-7	TRBV28	NA	NA	CATKVKASYEQYF	TGTGCCACCAAGGTTAAGGCCTCCTACGAGCAGTACTTC
TRBJ1-5	TRBV2	NA	NA	CASTEGPSGFSNQPQHF	TGTGCCAGCACCGAAGGCCCATCAGGGTTTAGCAATCAGCCCCAGCATTTT
TRBJ1-2	TRBV5-4	NA	NA	CASSGDNNYGYTF	TGTGCCAGCAGTGGGGACAACAACTATGGCTACACCTTC
TRBJ2-1	TRBV29-1	TRBD2	NA	CSGGLAGDHSYNEQFF	TGCAGCGGTGGACTAGCGGGGGACCACTCCTACAATGAGCAGTTCTTC
TRBJ2-7	TRBV7-9	NA	NA	CASSYTRGSGEQYF	TGTGCCAGCAGTTATACCCGGGGTAGCGGCGAGCAGTACTTC
TRBJ1-2	TRBV7-9	NA	few	CASSSHRDFNYGYTF	TGTGCCAGCAGCTCCCACAGAGATTTTAACTATGGCTACACCTTC
TRBJ2-7	TRBV2	TRBD2	few	CASSYGLAGAEQYF	TGTGCCAGCAGCTACGGACTAGCGGGGGCCGAGCAGTACTTC